This T cell receptor (beta chain) was recovered during a study of blood T cell repertoires in COVID-19. Study background: COVID-19 samples, acute and convalescent, were from the United States, Italy and Spain.

The assay was immunoSEQ multiplex PCR, and TCRdb's table has in-frame clones only and misses some. Of 200,000 to 300,000 clones listed, 80% to 90% are singletons. Researchers sorted participants into cohorts using their self-reported clinical history. Either two negative PCRs, clearance, or symptom resolution qualified Cohort 3 donors as recovered. This clone has only a few counts. The CDR3 extends over 16 amino acids. Germline trimming cut 1 base from V and 6 bases from J; bases unmatched to any gene: 8. Germline values: CDR1 LGHNA, CDR2 YNFKEQ. The TCR was taken from a woman in her 30s who had recovered from COVID-19. Sequenced material: PBMCs or T cells enriched from blood (not recorded which). This chain uses TRBV4-2 with TRBJ1-5; 8 bases line up with TRBD1. The CDR3 region is CASSQADRASAQPQHF. CDR3 nucleotides: TGTGCCAGCAGCCAAGCGGACAGGGCGTCAGCTCAGCCCCAGCATTTT.